Below are 14 T cell receptor beta chains sequenced from a single sample in a study of CD8 T cells in Susac syndrome (dated by TCRdb to the late 2010s). The library came from the immunoSEQ multiplex PCR assay. RNA was extracted with the RNeasy kit and about 0.5 to 1 ug was reverse transcribed using random hexamers. TCRdb passed the public sequencing reads through fastp at Q25 and MiXCR, retaining productive beta sequences. Merged by CDR3 protein, the rows form single entries marked with the most common genes and DNA. Across this sample there are 200,000 to 250,000 distinct CDR3 sequences, with around nine tenths seen only once. Clones ranked in the top ten supply around 0.13% of the sample. Sequencing was carried out using CD8+ T cells from PBMCs. These receptors originate from a human donor with multiple sclerosis.

The chain is built from TRBV4-3 and TRBJ2-3, with TRBD2 matching over 9 bases. Germline loops: CDR1 LGHNA, CDR2 YSLEER. V dropped 0 bases and J dropped 4; count of bases not matched to a gene: 8. The CDR3 runs 17 residues. DNA for the CDR3: TGCGCCAGCAGCCAAGATACGGCTAGCGGGATATCAGATACGCAGTATTTT. It encodes CASSQDTASGISDTQYF.

The rearrangement uses TRBV13 and TRBJ2-1; possible D gene TRBD1, 6 bases. CDR3 length: 14 amino acids. V lost 6 bases and J 5 bases, leaving 14 bases between the germline ends. Germline V gene data show CDR1 as PRHDT and CDR2 as FYEKMQ (reference sequence). CDR3 protein: CASSSGVENNEQFF. CDR3 DNA: TGTGCCAGCAGTTCAGGGGTCGAAAACAATGAGCAGTTCTTC.

In DNA, the CDR3 is TGCGCCAGCAGCCACCCGGGACAGGGCCGCGCCACTGAAGCTTTCTTT. Translating gives CASSHPGQGRATEAFF. The J gene is TRBJ1-1, the V gene TRBV4-1, with 9 bases aligning to TRBD1. Unmatched junction bases numbered 9, after V lost 3 bases and J lost 4 bases. This CDR3 has 16 amino acids. Germline CDR1 reads MGHRA; CDR2 reads YSYEKL.

The CDR3 coding sequence is TGCAGTGCTAGGGCCGTACGTAGCGGCAGCGGTAACTATGGCTACACCTTC. Translating gives CSARAVRSGSGNYGYTF. This chain uses TRBV20-1 with TRBJ1-2; D remains ambiguous. The germline V gene has CDR1 DFQATT and CDR2 SNEGSKA (reference sequence). The CDR3 is made up of 17 amino acids. V lost 3 bases and J 1 base, leaving 21 bases between the germline ends.

This clonotype was counted a few times. The chain combines TRBV7-9 with TRBJ2-3, with D hard to call. The length of the CDR3 is 14 residues. Germline values: CDR1 SEHNR, CDR2 FQNEAQ (reference sequence). The germline V and J ends were trimmed by 2 bases and 0 bases, with 6 bases remaining between them. CDR3 protein: CASSLLLSTDTQYF. In nucleotides, the CDR3 is TGTGCCAGCAGCTTACTGCTTAGCACAGATACGCAGTATTTT.

The CDR3 spells CASSHLAGHSSYNEQFF. The DNA for the CDR3 is TGTGCCAGCAGCCATTTAGCGGGGCATAGCTCCTACAATGAGCAGTTCTTC. The genes are TRBV3-1 and TRBJ2-1; 8 nucleotides agree with TRBD2. The CDR3 loop spans 17 amino acids. With V trimmed by 3 bases and J by 0 bases, 7 bases remained unmatched. CDR1 and CDR2 (germline): LGHDT, YNNKEL (reference sequence).

This chain joins TRBV20-1 and TRBJ2-3; possibly TRBD1 or TRBD2 for D (5 bases each). Germline V gene lookup returns CDR1 DFQATT and CDR2 SNEGSKA (reference sequence). The length of the CDR3 is 14 residues. V was clipped by 6 bases and J by 2 bases, with 15 bases between them. CDR3 coding DNA: TGCAGTGCCACGGGACCGTTCTCCACAGATACGCAGTATTTT. This encodes CSATGPFSTDTQYF.

The chain recombines TRBV29-1 with TRBJ2-1; 12 bases align to TRBD2. This CDR3 contains 13 residues. CDR1 is SQVTM, CDR2 ANQGSEA, per germline. The V segment lost 7 bases and the J segment 7 bases; nucleotides outside the gene matches: 5. The CDR3 sequence is CSARLAGVNEQFF. CDR3 nucleotides: TGCAGCGCGAGACTAGCGGGAGTTAATGAGCAGTTCTTC.

The chain combines TRBV5-6 with TRBJ2-2; D is unclear. The CDR3 length is 14 residues. Trimming removed 4 bases at V and 5 bases at J, with 12 bases between. Germline lookup yields CDR1 SGHDT and CDR2 YYEEEE. This chain's CDR3 is CASSPVSLTGELFF. The CDR3, as DNA: TGTGCCAGCAGCCCCGTTTCGCTAACCGGGGAGCTGTTTTTT.

The chain uses TRBV2 and TRBJ2-3; D uncertain. CDR1 is SNHLY and CDR2 is FYNNEI in the germline V gene. Between the trimmed V and J ends, which lost 4 bases and 6 bases, there was a span of 8 bases. The CDR3 runs to 12 residues. CDR3 protein: CASSGPEDTQYF. As DNA, the CDR3 is TGTGCCAGCAGTGGGCCCGAGGATACGCAGTATTTT.

The chain joins TRBV6-5 to TRBJ1-2, with D possibly matching TRBD1 (5 bases). The V gene lost 2 bases and the J gene lost 6 bases, with 10 bases spanning the gap. CDR3 length: 13 amino acids. Germline values: CDR1 MNHEY, CDR2 SVGAGI. As DNA, the CDR3 is TGTGCCAGCAGTTACCCAGGGAATCATGGCTACACCTTC. It translates to CASSYPGNHGYTF.

The chain recombines TRBV6-6 with TRBJ2-7, with 8 bases fitting TRBD1. Per germline, CDR1 MNHNY and CDR2 SVGAGI (reference sequence). This CDR3 contains 15 residues. The junction had 5 bases not matched to a gene; V was cut back by 0 bases and J by 4 bases. CDR3 coding DNA: TGTGCCAGCAGTTACTCGGACAGGGCCGAATACGAGCAGTACTTC. Protein product: CASSYSDRAEYEQYF.

The chain has TRBV6-1 and TRBJ1-1, with D possibly matching TRBD1 (6 bases). V was shortened by 4 bases and J by 2 bases, with 17 bases between the two germline ends. Per germline, CDR1 MNHNS and CDR2 SASEGT. CDR3 length: 16 residues. In nucleotides, the CDR3 is TGTGCCAGCAGTGTTAGACAGGACCCGTACAACACTGAAGCTTTCTTT. Protein: CASSVRQDPYNTEAFF.

The rearrangement joins TRBV4-3 to TRBJ2-4; D is possibly TRBD1 or TRBD2 (5 bases each). CDR3 size: 17 residues. The ends were cut back, 0 bases at V and 9 bases at J, with 21 bases in the middle. Per germline, CDR1 LGHNA and CDR2 YSLEER. The CDR3 coding sequence is TGCGCCAGCAGCCAAGATGGGGCAGGAGGCCTAAGCGGCATTCAGTACTTC. This codes for CASSQDGAGGLSGIQYF.